The text below deals with one T cell receptor beta chain. The sample is drawn from a study of chemoradiotherapy in HPV16-positive cancers. V was shortened by 11 bases and J by 1 base, with 6 bases between the two germline ends. From germline, CDR1 is MNHNS and CDR2 SASEGT. This CDR3 has 11 amino acids. The assay was immunoSEQ multiplex PCR, and TCRdb's table has in-frame clones only and misses some. The sample carries about 1,300 clones, about 86% recorded once. This clonotype was sampled from a human donor with HPV-associated anogenital cancer. The chain carries TRBV6-1 and TRBJ1-5; the D is unclear. The specimen comprised tumor tissue, sampled from a patient who underwent chemoradiotherapy. The CDR3 loop is CAYQSNQPQHF. The CDR3, as DNA: TGTGCCTATCAAAGCAATCAGCCCCAGCATTTT.